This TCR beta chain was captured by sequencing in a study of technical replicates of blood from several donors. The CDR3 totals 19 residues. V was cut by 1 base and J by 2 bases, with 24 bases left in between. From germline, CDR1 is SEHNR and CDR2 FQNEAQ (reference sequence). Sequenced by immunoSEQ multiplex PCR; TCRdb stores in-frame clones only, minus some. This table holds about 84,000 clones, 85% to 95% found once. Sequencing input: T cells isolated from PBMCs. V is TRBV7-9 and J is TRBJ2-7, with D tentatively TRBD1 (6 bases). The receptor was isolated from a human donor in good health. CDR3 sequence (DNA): TGTGCCAGCAGCTTAGTAGGGGGTGGTTACGGGACAAATACCTACGAGCAGTACTTC. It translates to CASSLVGGGYGTNTYEQYF.